The clone carrying this T cell receptor beta chain was found once. Terminally differentiated effector memory CD45RA+ cells were excluded by CCR7 positive selection of CD45RO-negative cells. In replicate PCRs of sorted subsets, about 220 ng DNA, about 30,000 T cell genomes, was used. Using immunoSEQ multiplex PCR, the repertoire was profiled, and TCRdb retains in-frame clones only, with some absent. The top ten hold around 1% of the sample, which has about 1,800,000 clones, roughly 95% seen once. The data stem from a study of shared clonotypes between healthy human individuals. The CDR3 runs 15 residues. Looked up from germline, CDR1 is SGHDT and CDR2 is YYEEEE. V lost 4 bases to trimming and J lost 0 bases, with 13 bases between them.

The rearrangement joins TRBV5-6 to TRBJ1-2; the D is unclear. The receptor comes from a man between 18 and 29 years old in good health. The sample consisted of naive CD8+ T cells sorted from blood. CDR3: CASSGWELANYGYTF. The DNA for the CDR3 is TGTGCCAGCAGCGGATGGGAGCTAGCTAACTATGGCTACACCTTC.